Detailed here is one T cell receptor beta chain. Its antigen is unknown. One end of the junction fails to match germline, which may point to a read error. Sequencing used immunoSEQ multiplex PCR; TCRdb keeps in-frame clones, though not all of them. The profile shows some 180,000 clones, just over 90% of them singletons. This sample stems from a study of T cell responses to AZD1222 COVID-19 vaccine. The study's findings and limits: Vaccine-associated CD4 TCRs ranged over spike, dominating at 160-218 and 743-854.

The study pooled second doses at about 4 or about 12 weeks. CDR1 and CDR2 (germline): SGHTA, FQGTGA. The CDR3 loop spans 14 amino acids. Sequencing was performed on peripheral blood, taken 28 days after the second AZD1222 dose. The V gene is TRBV7-3, the J gene TRBJ1-1, with 8 bases matching TRBD1. This clonotype originated in an adult who received the AZD1222 COVID-19 vaccine. The chain's CDR3 is CATSLTGGDTEAFF. CDR3 nucleotides: TGTGCCACCAGCCTTACAGGGGGGGACACTGAAGCTTTCTTT. The full variable domain, its missing parts supplied by reference TRBV7-3 and TRBJ1-1, is GAGVSQTPSNKVTEKGKYVELRCDPISGHTALYWYRQSLGQGPEFLIYFQGTGAADDSGLPNDRFFAVRPEGSVSTLKIQRTERGDSAVYLCATSLTGGDTEAFFGQGTRLTVV.